Shown below are 5 T cell receptor beta chains from a single sample sequenced in a study of blood T cell repertoires in COVID-19. Assay used: immunoSEQ multiplex PCR; TCRdb lists only in-frame clones, some missing. The sample shows 200,000 to 250,000 clones, approximately 86% of them seen only once. Specimen: peripheral blood. The source of these receptors is an elderly woman with acute or convalescent COVID-19.

This rearrangement joins TRBV7-9 to TRBJ1-1; 7 bases fit TRBD1. Germline CDR1 and CDR2: SEHNR and FQNEAQ (reference sequence). V shed 4 bases, J shed 4 bases, and the junction held 6 bases outside the gene matches. CDR3 length: 14 amino acids. This CDR3 is CASSSTGQGTEAFF. The CDR3 DNA follows: TGTGCCAGCAGCTCGACAGGGCAAGGCACTGAAGCTTTCTTT.

CDR3 region: CASSLTGKSTEAFF. CDR3 nucleotides: TGTGCCAGCAGCCTTACAGGGAAAAGTACTGAAGCTTTCTTT. The V and J genes are TRBV5-5 and TRBJ1-1, with D perhaps matching TRBD1 (6 bases). This CDR3 is built from 14 residues. Germline CDR1 and CDR2: SGHKS and YYEKEE (reference sequence). V was cut by 4 bases and J by 5 bases, with 15 bases left in between.

Here the CDR3 reads CASSIGQGLSYEQYF. Here the CDR3 DNA reads TGTGCCAGTAGTATCGGACAGGGGCTTTCCTACGAGCAGTACTTC. The chain links TRBV19 to TRBJ2-7; 9 bases align to TRBD1. This CDR3 comprises 15 residues. From germline, CDR1 is LNHDA and CDR2 SQIVND (reference sequence). Trimming at V came to 3 bases and at J to 1 base, leaving 4 bases not matched to a gene.

The chain has TRBV10-3 and TRBJ1-4; no firm D call. This CDR3 is built from 12 residues. Germline lookup yields CDR1 ENHRY and CDR2 SYGVKD. Trimming took off 6 bases at V and 5 bases at J, with 7 bases between the two ends. CDR3 loop: CAISQENEKLFF. CDR3 sequence (DNA): TGTGCCATCAGCCAGGAAAATGAAAAACTGTTTTTT.

This sequence joins TRBV27 and TRBJ1-1, with a tentative D call TRBD1 (6 bases). V was clipped by 5 bases and J by 1 base, with 11 bases between them. Germline values: CDR1 MNHEY, CDR2 SMNVEV (reference sequence). This CDR3 is built from 14 residues. The CDR3 protein is CASSSLTGNTEAFF. DNA for the CDR3: TGTGCCAGCAGTAGCCTGACAGGGAACACTGAAGCTTTCTTT.